These T cell receptor beta chains were read from a single sample in a study of shared clonotypes between healthy human individuals. Clones were read by immunoSEQ multiplex PCR, and TCRdb kept only the in-frame ones, dropping some. The sample shows about 1.1 million clones, more than 75% of them seen only once. Sample: memory CD4+ T cells from PBMCs. The receptors originated from a man aged 18 to 35 in good health. Some clones in this sample may be carry-over from other donors' samples. Both conserved end residues are part of each CDR3. The D gene is left open where the match is weak. Clone size appears in some rows only: once, few, many, or a class for an expanded clone.

cdr3_nt cdr3_aa cdr3_length j_call clone_size v_call d_call
TGCGCCAGCAGCAAAGACTCCATGACTAGCGGGAGTGGTCAGCAGTTCTTC CASSKDSMTSGSGQQFF 17 TRBJ2-1 - TRBV5-1 TRBD2
TGCGCCAGCAGCTTGGAAGAACTCAACTACAATGAGCAGTTCTTC CASSLEELNYNEQFF 15 TRBJ2-1 - TRBV5-1 -
TGCAGTGCTTCTCCACGGGAAAAACTGTTTTTT CSASPREKLFF 11 TRBJ1-4 - TRBV20-1 -
TGTGCCAGCAGCGTAGGAGCGGGACAAGAGACCCAGTACTTC CASSVGAGQETQYF 14 TRBJ2-5 - TRBV9 TRBD2
TGTGCCAGCCGGACGGGGGGGAACTATGGCTACACCTTC CASRTGGNYGYTF 13 TRBJ1-2 - TRBV6-1 -
TGTGCCAGCACACCAGGGACAGCCAGAAACACCATATATTTT CASTPGTARNTIYF 14 TRBJ1-3 - TRBV9 TRBD1
TGCGCCAGCAGCCCACAGGGGGCTGGAAACACCATATATTTT CASSPQGAGNTIYF 14 TRBJ1-3 - TRBV5-1 TRBD1
TGTGCCAGCAGCTCGGGACCTACTAAGAACACCGGGGAGCTGTTTTTT CASSSGPTKNTGELFF 16 TRBJ2-2 - TRBV5-5 -
TGTGCCAGCAGTTTTTTGACTAGCGGGTATCATGAGCAGTTCTTC CASSFLTSGYHEQFF 15 TRBJ2-1 - TRBV28 TRBD2
TGTGCCAGCAGCTTGGATCCGGTCCAGGGGACCCAGTACTTC CASSLDPVQGTQYF 14 TRBJ2-5 few TRBV5-4 -
TGTGCCAGCAGCTTCCTGAGTGGGGCCCAGTACTTC CASSFLSGAQYF 12 TRBJ2-5 few TRBV11-2 -
TGTGCCAGCTCACCACCGATGGGCATCAGCTCCTACAATGAGCAGTTCTTC CASSPPMGISSYNEQFF 17 TRBJ2-1 - TRBV18 -
TGCGCCAGCAGCTTGGCAGCGGGAGTTGGGGCAGATACGCAGTATTTT CASSLAAGVGADTQYF 16 TRBJ2-3 few TRBV5-1 TRBD2
TGTGCCAGCAGACCCCAGGGTCTCAAGGCGTTGAACACTGAAGCTTTCTTT CASRPQGLKALNTEAFF 17 TRBJ1-1 few TRBV27 -
TGTGCCATCAGTGAGAACCCAACGGGGACGGATGGAAACACCATATATTTT CAISENPTGTDGNTIYF 17 TRBJ1-3 - TRBV10-3 -
TGTGCCAGTAGTATTGGTATAGACACCCGACCCGGCCGCACACCAGGGGGGCAGCCCCAGCATTTT CASSIGIDTRPGRTPGGQPQHF 22 TRBJ1-5 - TRBV19 TRBD1
TGTGCCAGCTTGACAGGAGCTGGCTACACCTTC CASLTGAGYTF 11 TRBJ1-2 - TRBV6-5 -
TGTGCCAGCAGCTTGGTTGGGGGCTCCACGGGGACTGAAGCTTTCTTT CASSLVGGSTGTEAFF 16 TRBJ1-1 few TRBV5-4 -
TGTGCCAGCAGCTCGACTAGCGGGCCGGTGAACACCGGGGAGCTGTTTTTT CASSSTSGPVNTGELFF 17 TRBJ2-2 few TRBV5-4 TRBD2
TGTGCCAGCAGCCTCAACGGGCAGGGCGAAAAACTGTTTTTT CASSLNGQGEKLFF 14 TRBJ1-4 - TRBV7-9 -
TGTGCCAGCAGCTTGGGCCAGCCCGCGGCGGGCTACGAGCAGTACTTC CASSLGQPAAGYEQYF 16 TRBJ2-7 - TRBV7-9 -
TGCGCCGTAAGTCCGGGACTAGCTTCTAGCACAGATACGCAGTATTTT CAVSPGLASSTDTQYF 16 TRBJ2-3 - TRBV5-1 TRBD2
TGTGCCAGCAGTTCCCGGACTAGGAGCGCAGATACGCAGTATTTT CASSSRTRSADTQYF 15 TRBJ2-3 - TRBV2 TRBD2
TGTGCCAGCAGTGGGGGGGGACAGGCTTACGAAAAACTGTTTTTT CASSGGGQAYEKLFF 15 TRBJ1-4 - TRBV25-1 TRBD1
TGCGCCAGCAGCTTGTATGCGGGAGCGAACGGGGAGCTGTTTTTT CASSLYAGANGELFF 15 TRBJ2-2 - TRBV5-1 TRBD2
TGTGCCAGCAGCCAAGCCCCAGCGGGAGCGAATGAGCAGTTCTTC CASSQAPAGANEQFF 15 TRBJ2-1 - TRBV14 TRBD2
TGTGCCAGCAGCAAAGACGGGAGTTGGGGAGGTAGCAGGGAGGATGAGCAGTTCTTC CASSKDGSWGGSREDEQFF 19 TRBJ2-1 - TRBV21-1 -
TGTGCCAGCAGCTTGGGTCTGAACACTGAAGCTTTCTTT CASSLGLNTEAFF 13 TRBJ1-1 few TRBV11-3 -
TGTGCCAGCAGTTTTCCCAAACGTCGGGAGACCCAGTACTTC CASSFPKRRETQYF 14 TRBJ2-5 - TRBV28 -
TGTGCCAGCAGTCTCCCGGGACAGAGCTACTATGGCTACACCTTC CASSLPGQSYYGYTF 15 TRBJ1-2 many TRBV28 TRBD1
TGTGCCAGCAGTTTAGCCGGCGGGCCGAACACTGAAGCTTTCTTT CASSLAGGPNTEAFF 15 TRBJ1-1 - TRBV28 -
TGTGCCACCCAATCCCTAGCACAGAACACCGGGGAGCTGTTTTTT CATQSLAQNTGELFF 15 TRBJ2-2 - TRBV21-1 -
TGTGCCAGCAGTTGGTTCACAGGCTCTGGAAACACCATATATTTT CASSWFTGSGNTIYF 15 TRBJ1-3 - TRBV28 -
TGTGCCAGCAGTGGACGAAACAGGGGGCTCGCAGATACGCAGTATTTT CASSGRNRGLADTQYF 16 TRBJ2-3 - TRBV6-1 TRBD1
TGTGCCGGGAGCTACAGGCTCGAGGGCTACACCTTC CAGSYRLEGYTF 12 TRBJ1-2 - TRBV5-6 -
TGTGCCAGCTCCTTAGCGGGAGTGAAGCAGTTCTTC CASSLAGVKQFF 12 TRBJ2-1 - TRBV27 TRBD2
TGTGCCAGCAGCTTAGGGCCGCATGGGGTTATGAACACTGAAGCTTTCTTT CASSLGPHGVMNTEAFF 17 TRBJ1-1 - TRBV5-5 -
TGTGCCAGCTCCTATGTATGGGGCGCGGGGGAGACCCAGTACTTC CASSYVWGAGETQYF 15 TRBJ2-5 - TRBV6-4 -
TGCGCCAGCAGCTTGGTACCTAGCGAGAACAATGAGCAGTTCTTC CASSLVPSENNEQFF 15 TRBJ2-1 few TRBV5-1 -
TGTGCCAGCAATAGAGGGACGGCTAGCGCCTACGAGCAGTACTTC CASNRGTASAYEQYF 15 TRBJ2-7 - TRBV2 -
TGTGCCAGCAGTTACTCGGATAGCGGTAACAATGAGCAGTTCTTC CASSYSDSGNNEQFF 15 TRBJ2-1 - TRBV6-6 -
TGTGCCAGCAGCTTAGTAGCGGGGAGCTCCTACGAGCAGTACTTC CASSLVAGSSYEQYF 15 TRBJ2-7 few TRBV7-8 TRBD2
TGTGCCAGCAGCTTAGCTTCAGGCCTAGGGTATGGCTACACCTTC CASSLASGLGYGYTF 15 TRBJ1-2 - TRBV7-2 -
TGCAGCGTTGGAACGGATTTGAATACGCAGTATTTT CSVGTDLNTQYF 12 TRBJ2-3 - TRBV29-1 -
TGTGCCAGCAGCCCTTCTGCGGCGTACTCCTACGAGCAGTACTTC CASSPSAAYSYEQYF 15 TRBJ2-7 few TRBV9 -
TGTGCCAGCAGCGTAGGAGTAGACCTTACCTACGAGCAGTACTTC CASSVGVDLTYEQYF 15 TRBJ2-7 - TRBV9 -
TGTGCCAGCAGCGTAGGTGGTAGCGGGAGGCCCGGCCAAGAGACCCAGTACTTC CASSVGGSGRPGQETQYF 18 TRBJ2-5 once TRBV9 TRBD2
TGTGCCAGCACTCTCTCTACAGGGACTGAAGCTTTCTTT CASTLSTGTEAFF 13 TRBJ1-1 - TRBV28 -
TGTGCCAGCATCGATAGCGGGCGGGGGAATGAGCAGTTCTTC CASIDSGRGNEQFF 14 TRBJ2-1 - TRBV28 TRBD2
TGTGCCAGCTCCCCGGGGGGCGCGGGCCCTGGCTCCTACAATGAGCAGTTCTTC CASSPGGAGPGSYNEQFF 18 TRBJ2-1 - TRBV27 -
TGCGCCAGCAGCTTAGCGGGGTCAGAGACCCAGTACTTC CASSLAGSETQYF 13 TRBJ2-5 - TRBV5-1 TRBD2
TGTGCCAGCAGCTTGGATGGAGGGAATTCACCCCTCCACTTT CASSLDGGNSPLHF 14 TRBJ1-6 - TRBV5-6 -